This T cell receptor (beta chain) was identified during a study of spatial heterogeneity in lung cancer. Findings and caveats of the study: The study found that expanded intratumoral alpha and beta TCR counts tracked tumor mutation counts.

Time point denoted: sample taken at primary tumor resection. Via MiXCR, TCRdb re-called the 5' RACE reads, giving one row per CDR3 protein. The table records fewer than 6,000 distinct CDR3 sequences, 10% to 15% of them present only once. CDR1 and CDR2 from the germline V gene are LGHDT and YNNKEL (reference sequence). The CDR3 covers 12 residues. The V end was cut by 6 bases, the J end by 5 bases, with 10 bases between. This clonotype was seen at least ten times. The antigen is undetermined. The gene calls are TRBV3-1 and TRBJ2-5; D is uncertain. The receptor was derived from a female donor with early-stage non-small cell lung cancer. The sample was lung tumor tissue, taken at surgery. The CDR3 sequence: CASSSAGETQYF. The DNA of the CDR3 is TGTGCCAGCAGTTCAGCCGGGGAGACCCAGTACTTC.